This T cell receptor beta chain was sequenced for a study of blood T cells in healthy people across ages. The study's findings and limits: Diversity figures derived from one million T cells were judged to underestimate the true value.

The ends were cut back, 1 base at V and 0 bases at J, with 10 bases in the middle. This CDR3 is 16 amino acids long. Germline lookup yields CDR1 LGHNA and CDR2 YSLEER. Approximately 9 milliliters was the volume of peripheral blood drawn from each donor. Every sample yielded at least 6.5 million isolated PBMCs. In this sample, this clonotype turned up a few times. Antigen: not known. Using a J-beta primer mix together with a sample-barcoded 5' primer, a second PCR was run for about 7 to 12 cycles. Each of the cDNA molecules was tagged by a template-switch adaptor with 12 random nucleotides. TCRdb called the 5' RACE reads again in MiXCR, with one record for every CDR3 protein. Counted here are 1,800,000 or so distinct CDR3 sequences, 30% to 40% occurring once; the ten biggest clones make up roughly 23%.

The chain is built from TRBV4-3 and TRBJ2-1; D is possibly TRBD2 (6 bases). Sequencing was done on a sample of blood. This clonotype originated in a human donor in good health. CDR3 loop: CASSQVGGRSYNEQFF. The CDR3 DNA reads TGCGCCAGCAGCCAAGTCGGGGGACGCTCCTACAATGAGCAGTTCTTC.